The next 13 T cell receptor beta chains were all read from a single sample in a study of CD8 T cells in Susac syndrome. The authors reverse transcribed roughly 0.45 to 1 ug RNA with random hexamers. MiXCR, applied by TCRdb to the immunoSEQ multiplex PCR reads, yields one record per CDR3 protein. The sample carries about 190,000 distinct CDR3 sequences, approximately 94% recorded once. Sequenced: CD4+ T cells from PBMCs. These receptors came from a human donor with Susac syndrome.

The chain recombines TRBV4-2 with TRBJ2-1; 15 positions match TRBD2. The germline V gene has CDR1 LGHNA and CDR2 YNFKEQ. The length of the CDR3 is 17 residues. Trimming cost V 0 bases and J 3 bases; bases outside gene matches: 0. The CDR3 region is CASSQEGLAGGYNEQFF. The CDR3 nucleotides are TGTGCCAGCAGCCAAGAGGGACTAGCGGGGGGCTACAATGAGCAGTTCTTC.

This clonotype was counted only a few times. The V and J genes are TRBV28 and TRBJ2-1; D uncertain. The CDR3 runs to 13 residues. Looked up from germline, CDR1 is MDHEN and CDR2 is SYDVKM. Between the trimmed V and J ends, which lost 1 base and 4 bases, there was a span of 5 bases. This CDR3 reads CASSLSGYNEQFF. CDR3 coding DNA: TGTGCCAGCAGTTTATCCGGGTACAATGAGCAGTTCTTC.

The CDR3: CASSLVRGAGKRDTGELFF. The CDR3, as DNA: TGCGCCAGCAGCTTGGTTAGGGGCGCAGGGAAGAGGGACACCGGGGAGCTGTTTTTT. The chain recombines TRBV5-1 with TRBJ2-2; the D gene could be TRBD1 or TRBD2 (5 bases each). Germline-derived CDR1 and CDR2 are SGHRS and YFSETQ. Trimming removed 0 bases from V and 3 bases from J, with 21 bases in between. This CDR3 spans 19 amino acids.

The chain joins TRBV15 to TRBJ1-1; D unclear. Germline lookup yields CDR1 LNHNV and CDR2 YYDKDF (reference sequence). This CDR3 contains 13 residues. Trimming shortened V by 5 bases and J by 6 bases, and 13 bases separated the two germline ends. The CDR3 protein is CATSSTGLPEAFF. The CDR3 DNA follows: TGTGCCACCAGCTCTACGGGCCTGCCTGAAGCTTTCTTT.

CDR3 sequence: CASSRGGGRSSGNTIYF. The CDR3 DNA reads as TGTGCCAGCAGCCGCGGGGGGGGAAGAAGCTCTGGAAACACCATATATTTT. The rearrangement uses TRBV7-3 and TRBJ1-3; the D gene is possibly TRBD1 (5 bases). CDR3 size: 17 residues. Germline CDR1 SGHTA, CDR2 FQGTGA. With 5 bases removed from V and 0 bases from J, the gap between germline ends came to 17 bases.

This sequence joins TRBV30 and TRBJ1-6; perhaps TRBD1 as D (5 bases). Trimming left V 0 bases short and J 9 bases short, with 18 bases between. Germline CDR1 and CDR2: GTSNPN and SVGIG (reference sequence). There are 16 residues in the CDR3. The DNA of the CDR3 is TGTGCCTGGAGTGTACGCGTGTCGTCCAGGGTTTCACCCCTCCACTTT. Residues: CAWSVRVSSRVSPLHF.

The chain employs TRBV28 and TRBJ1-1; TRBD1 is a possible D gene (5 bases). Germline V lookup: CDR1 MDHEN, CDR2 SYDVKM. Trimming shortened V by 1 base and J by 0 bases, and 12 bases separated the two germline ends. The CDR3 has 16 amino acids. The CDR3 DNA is TGTGCCAGCAGTTTATTATCCGGGGCCGTGAACACTGAAGCTTTCTTT. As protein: CASSLLSGAVNTEAFF.

The CDR3 sequence is CSVGGDRVVLGEKLFF. The DNA of the CDR3 is TGCAGCGTTGGGGGGGACAGGGTCGTGTTGGGTGAAAAACTGTTTTTT. The rearrangement joins TRBV29-1 to TRBJ1-4, with 9 bases matching TRBD1. The CDR3 spans 16 residues. Losses at the gene ends were 4 bases for V and 7 bases for J; bases not matched to a gene: 13. CDR1 and CDR2 from the germline V gene are SQVTM and ANQGSEA.

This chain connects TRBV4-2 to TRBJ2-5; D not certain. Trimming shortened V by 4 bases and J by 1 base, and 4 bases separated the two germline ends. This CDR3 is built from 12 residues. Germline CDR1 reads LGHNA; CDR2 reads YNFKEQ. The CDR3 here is CASSRGQETQYF. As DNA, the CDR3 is TGTGCCAGCAGCCGTGGCCAAGAGACCCAGTACTTC.

CDR3 amino acids: CASSLGVPGLGPSEQYF. As DNA, the CDR3 is TGTGCCAGCAGCTTAGGGGTTCCTGGACTAGGGCCTAGCGAGCAGTACTTC. The V call is TRBV7-8, the J call TRBJ2-7; TRBD2 agrees at 7 bases. With V trimmed by 1 base and J by 6 bases, 15 bases remained unmatched. The CDR3 loop spans 17 amino acids. Germline V gene lookup returns CDR1 SGHVS and CDR2 FQNEAQ.

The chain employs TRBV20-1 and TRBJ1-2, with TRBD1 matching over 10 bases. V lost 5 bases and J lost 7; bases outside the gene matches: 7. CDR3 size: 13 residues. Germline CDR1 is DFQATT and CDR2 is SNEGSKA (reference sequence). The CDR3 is CSALAGQGVGYTF. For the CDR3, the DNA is TGCAGTGCTCTGGCCGGACAGGGGGTTGGCTACACCTTC.

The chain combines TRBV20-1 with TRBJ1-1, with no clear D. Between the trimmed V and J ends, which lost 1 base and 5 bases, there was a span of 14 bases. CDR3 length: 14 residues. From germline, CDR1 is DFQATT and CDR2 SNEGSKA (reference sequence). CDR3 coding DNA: TGCAGTGCTAGAGCTGTCTCGAAACGGACTGAAGCTTTCTTT. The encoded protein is CSARAVSKRTEAFF.

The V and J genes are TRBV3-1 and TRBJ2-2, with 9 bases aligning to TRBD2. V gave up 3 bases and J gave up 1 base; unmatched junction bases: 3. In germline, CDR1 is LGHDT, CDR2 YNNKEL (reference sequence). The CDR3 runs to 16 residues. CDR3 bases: TGTGCCAGCAGCCAGACTAGCGGACTGAACACCGGGGAGCTGTTTTTT. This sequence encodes CASSQTSGLNTGELFF.